This TCR beta chain was recovered during a study of neurological immune-mediated disorders. General study findings and limits: It was HTLV-1-associated myelopathy that showed the most TCR clonal expansion, while multiple sclerosis showed the least, falling below healthy controls. Expanded clones shared no CDR3 amino acid sequences across subjects, suggesting private repertoires in all groups.

The authors produced cDNA by 5'RACE using 10-nucleotide random UMIs. TCRdb re-called the 5' RACE reads through MiXCR, storing one row per CDR3 protein. The sample has 70,000 to 95,000 distinct CDR3 sequences; about a sixth are singletons. This clonotype was counted at least ten times. Its antigen is not known. The sequencing input was PBMCs. The clonotype originates from a woman in her 40s in good health.

The CDR3 reads CSARDLRVPDTQYF. Written as DNA, the CDR3 is TGCAGTGCTAGAGATCTTCGGGTCCCAGATACGCAGTATTTT. This sequence joins TRBV20-1 and TRBJ2-3, with unresolved D. Trimming cost V 0 bases and J 4 bases, with 11 bases left between them. The CDR3 is 14 amino acids. CDR1 is DFQATT, CDR2 SNEGSKA, per germline (reference sequence).